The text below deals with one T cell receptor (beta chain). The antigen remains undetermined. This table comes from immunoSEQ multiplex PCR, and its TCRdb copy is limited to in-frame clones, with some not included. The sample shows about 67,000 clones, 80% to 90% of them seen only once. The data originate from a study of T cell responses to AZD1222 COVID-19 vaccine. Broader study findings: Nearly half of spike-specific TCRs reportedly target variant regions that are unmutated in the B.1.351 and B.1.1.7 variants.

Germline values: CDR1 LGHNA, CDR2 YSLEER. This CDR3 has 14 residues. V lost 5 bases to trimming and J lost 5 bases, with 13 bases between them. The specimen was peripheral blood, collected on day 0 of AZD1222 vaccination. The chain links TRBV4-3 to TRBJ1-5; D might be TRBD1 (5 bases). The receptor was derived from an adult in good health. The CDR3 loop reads CASSARVGDQPQHF. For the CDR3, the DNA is TGCGCCAGCAGCGCCAGGGTAGGGGATCAGCCCCAGCATTTT.